The rows below give T cell receptor beta chains drawn from one sample of a study of regulatory T cells in long-lasting Graves disease. From the multiplex PCR reads, TCRdb called clonotypes with MiXCR, one entry per CDR3 protein. The data show a few hundred thousand distinct CDR3 sequences, 20% to 25% seen once. The material sequenced was peripheral blood mononuclear cells (PBMCs), taken when the disease was refractory, from a patient treated with antithyroid drugs. The receptors derive from a female donor with Graves disease. Both conserved end residues are part of each CDR3. The D gene is left open where the match is weak. Only part of the rows carry a size: once, few, many, or a class if the clone is expanded.

J	D	V	size	length	CDR3	DNA
TRBJ2-1	-	TRBV7-9	few	15	CASSLVGLGVHEQFF	TGTGCCAGCAGCTTAGTGGGTCTAGGGGTACATGAGCAGTTCTTC
TRBJ2-5	-	TRBV7-2	many	13	CASSLGNQETQYF	TGTGCCAGCAGCTTAGGAAACCAAGAGACCCAGTACTTC
TRBJ1-2	TRBD1	TRBV7-9	few	16	CASSLAQWTGVYGYTF	TGTGCCAGCAGCTTAGCGCAGTGGACAGGAGTCTATGGCTACACCTTC
TRBJ1-1	-	TRBV7-3	few	13	CASSFAPNTEAFF	TGTGCCAGCAGCTTTGCTCCGAACACTGAAGCTTTCTTT
TRBJ1-1	TRBD1	TRBV25-1	many	12	CARRTGNTEAFF	TGTGCCAGAAGGACAGGGAACACTGAAGCTTTCTTT
TRBJ2-3	TRBD2	TRBV6-5	few	17	CASSYPPGLAYTDTQYF	TGTGCCAGCAGTTACCCTCCGGGACTAGCGTATACAGATACGCAGTATTTT
TRBJ1-1	-	TRBV28	many	13	CASRRQTNTEAFF	TGTGCCAGCAGAAGACAGACAAACACTGAAGCTTTCTTT
TRBJ1-5	TRBD1	TRBV18	-	16	CASSAQGAAGNQPQHF	TGTGCCAGCTCAGCACAGGGGGCAGCTGGCAATCAGCCCCAGCATTTT
TRBJ2-2	TRBD2	TRBV5-1	-	18	CASSSGLAGPQNTGELFF	TGCGCCAGCAGCTCGGGACTAGCGGGACCACAGAACACCGGGGAGCTGTTTTTT
TRBJ1-2	-	TRBV15	few	13	CATSSDLIKGYTF	TGTGCCACCAGCAGCGACCTCATTAAGGGCTACACCTTC
TRBJ2-7	-	TRBV2	many	14	CASSEAGGREQQYF	TGTGCCAGCAGTGAAGCGGGGGGCAGGGAACAGCAGTACTTC
TRBJ2-2	-	TRBV28	few	15	CASTVTGAGTGELFF	TGTGCCAGCACCGTGACGGGGGCCGGGACCGGGGAGCTGTTTTTT
TRBJ2-2	-	TRBV20-1	few	13	CSARGGNTGELFF	TGCAGTGCTAGAGGAGGGAACACCGGGGAGCTGTTTTTT
TRBJ1-5	-	TRBV28	many	12	CASSSSYQPQHF	-
TRBJ1-3	-	TRBV15	many	15	CATSRDRDPGNTIYF	TGTGCCACCAGCAGAGATAGGGACCCTGGAAACACCATATATTTT
TRBJ1-3	-	TRBV2	-	15	CASSGGRGSGNTIYF	TGTGCCAGCAGTGGAGGACGGGGCTCTGGAAACACCATATATTTT
TRBJ2-7	-	TRBV12-3/TRBV12-4	few	14	CASSEDLWSVEQYF	TGTGCCAGCAGTGAAGACCTGTGGAGTGTGGAGCAGTACTTC
TRBJ2-5	TRBD1	TRBV28	-	16	CASSSPYRGDQETQYF	TGTGCCAGCAGTTCACCCTACAGGGGGGATCAAGAGACCCAGTACTTC
TRBJ2-7	TRBD2	TRBV6-5	few	16	CASSYSPSGTSYEQYF	TGTGCCAGCAGTTACTCGCCTAGCGGGACGTCCTACGAGCAGTACTTC
TRBJ1-5	-	TRBV5-6	few	21	CASSLPPGVSSVGFIGQPQHF	TGTGCCAGCAGCTTACCCCCCGGCGTGAGCAGCGTCGGTTTTATCGGTCAGCCCCAGCATTTT
TRBJ2-2	TRBD2	TRBV20-1	few	15	CSARTSGKNTGELFF	TGCAGTGCTAGAACTAGCGGGAAGAACACCGGGGAGCTGTTTTTT
TRBJ2-1	TRBD2	TRBV2	-	15	CASRGTSPSYNEQFF	TGTGCCAGCAGGGGGACTAGTCCATCCTACAATGAGCAGTTCTTC
TRBJ2-7	TRBD2	TRBV11-1	many	16	CASSVTPSGSAYEQYF	TGTGCCAGCAGCGTAACCCCTAGCGGGAGTGCCTACGAGCAGTACTTC
TRBJ2-7	-	TRBV20-1	few	13	CSARDRTSYEQYF	TGCAGTGCTAGAGATAGGACATCCTACGAGCAGTACTTC
TRBJ2-7	-	TRBV7-9	-	16	CASSPGLERSSAEQYF	TGTGCCAGCAGCCCCGGTTTGGAGCGGAGCTCGGCCGAGCAGTACTTC
TRBJ2-2	-	TRBV29-1	few	15	CSVVLLGQNTGELFF	TGCAGCGTTGTTCTCCTGGGACAGAACACCGGGGAGCTGTTTTTT
TRBJ1-6	-	TRBV6-1	few	14	CASSRTDLLTPLHF	TGTGCCAGCAGTCGGACGGACCTTCTTACACCCCTCCACTTT
TRBJ2-5	-	TRBV20-1	many	14	CSARGGSGGETQYF	TGCAGTGCTAGAGGCGGTTCAGGAGGAGAGACCCAGTACTTC